Listed below are T cell receptor beta chains from one sample, sequenced in a study of beta chain features in type 1 diabetes. TCRdb's table, derived via immunoSEQ multiplex PCR, lists solely in-frame clones and lacks some. Of under 300,000 clones in the sample, 25% to 30% were seen once. Sequencing was carried out using central memory CD4+ T cells from blood. These receptors were collected from a man aged 25-45 years in good health. Each CDR3 is given with its conserved first and last residue. The D gene is left open where the match is weak. A row's size may be missing; if present it is once, few, many or a size class.

abundance | j_gene | d_gene | v_gene | CDR3nt | CDR3aa
- | TRBJ2-5 | TRBD2 | TRBV5-1 | TGCGCCAGCAGCTTGTTCCCTAGCGGGGGGAAAGAGACCCAGTACTTC | CASSLFPSGGKETQYF
- | TRBJ2-1 | - | TRBV10-3 | TGTGCCATCAGTGAAGCGCCCTCCTACAATGAGCAGTTCTTC | CAISEAPSYNEQFF
few | TRBJ2-1 | TRBD2 | TRBV13 | TGTGCCAGCAGCTTGGGACTAGCGGGAGACAATGAGCAGTTCTTC | CASSLGLAGDNEQFF
- | TRBJ2-3 | TRBD2 | TRBV18 | TGTGCCAGCTCACCGAGCGGGGGAGGCACAGATACGCAGTATTTT | CASSPSGGGTDTQYF
few | TRBJ1-2 | - | TRBV5-8 | TGTGCCAGCAGCCGAGGGGCCTATGGCTACACCTTC | CASSRGAYGYTF
once | TRBJ2-7 | TRBD1 | TRBV2 | TGTGCCAGCACCCAGGGGGCAAACGAGCAGTACTTC | CASTQGANEQYF
- | TRBJ2-1 | TRBD2 | TRBV27 | TGTGCCAGCAGCCGCTCGAGCGGGAGGTTCTACAATGAGCAGTTCTTC | CASSRSSGRFYNEQFF
- | TRBJ2-1 | - | TRBV18 | TGTGCCAGCTCACCACAGGGGACCTCTTCCGGTGAGCAGTTCTTC | CASSPQGTSSGEQFF
- | TRBJ2-5 | TRBD2 | TRBV2 | TGTGCCAGCAAGGACAGCGGGGGGGCCCCCCAGTACTTC | CASKDSGGAPQYF
- | TRBJ1-4 | - | TRBV29-1 | TGCAGCGTTCATATAGGGGATGAAAAACTGTTTTTT | CSVHIGDEKLFF
- | TRBJ1-1 | - | TRBV2 | TGTGCCAGCAGTGACAGTACTGAAGCTTTCTTT | CASSDSTEAFF
few | TRBJ1-1 | - | TRBV7-2 | TGTGCCAGCAGCCTTCAGCCAAACACTGAAGCTTTCTTT | CASSLQPNTEAFF
few | TRBJ2-3 | - | TRBV7-2 | TGTGCCAGCAGCTTAGGGAGCGGCGGGCGGGATACGCAGTATTTT | CASSLGSGGRDTQYF
- | TRBJ2-1 | TRBD2 | TRBV7-9 | TGTGCCAGCAGCTCGCCTCCGGGACTAGCTGATAATGAGCAGTTCTTC | CASSSPPGLADNEQFF
- | TRBJ2-5 | - | TRBV11-3 | TGTGCCAGCAGCTTACAGGGACTAGAGACCCAGTACTTC | CASSLQGLETQYF
- | TRBJ2-5 | - | TRBV4-1 | TGCGCCAGCAGCCAGACAGGAGACAGGATACAAGAGACCCAGTACTTC | CASSQTGDRIQETQYF
- | TRBJ2-3 | TRBD2 | TRBV7-2 | TGTGCCAGCAGCTCCCCTAGCGGGAGGGCCCAGGATACGCAGTATTTT | CASSSPSGRAQDTQYF
- | TRBJ2-2 | TRBD1 | TRBV2 | TGTGCCAGCAGTGCTCCAAGTGACAGGGGAGGCACCGGGGAGCTGTTTTTT | CASSAPSDRGGTGELFF
few | TRBJ2-3 | TRBD2 | TRBV9 | TGTGCCAGCAGCGTGGGACTAGCGGGGGTGACGCAGTATTTT | CASSVGLAGVTQYF
few | TRBJ2-7 | TRBD1 | TRBV2 | TGTGCCAGCTCGACAGGGGCCGAGCAGTACTTC | CASSTGAEQYF
few | TRBJ2-3 | TRBD1 | TRBV12-5 | TGTGCTAGTGGTTCCGGGACAGGGGCCACAGATACGCAGTATTTT | CASGSGTGATDTQYF
few | TRBJ2-7 | TRBD2 | TRBV7-2 | TGTGCCAGCAGCTCGGATTATTTAGCGGGTGCGTACTTC | CASSSDYLAGAYF
many | TRBJ2-1 | TRBD1 | TRBV18 | TGTGCCAGCTCCCCGGACAGGATGGGTGAGCAGTTCTTC | CASSPDRMGEQFF
- | TRBJ1-1 | - | TRBV30 | TGTGCCTGGAGTGGGCGTGCTGAAGCTTTCTTT | CAWSGRAEAFF
- | TRBJ1-1 | - | TRBV4-1 | TGCGCCAGCAGCCCCGGGACGGGGACCTACAACACTGAAGCTTTCTTT | CASSPGTGTYNTEAFF
- | TRBJ2-3 | - | TRBV7-2 | TGTGCCAGCAGCTCTGGACCCTTGACAGATACGCAGTATTTT | CASSSGPLTDTQYF
- | TRBJ2-7 | - | TRBV30 | TGTGCCTGGAGCGAGAAGACCTACGAGCAGTACTTC | CAWSEKTYEQYF
- | TRBJ2-1 | TRBD2 | TRBV10-3 | TGTGCCATCAGTACTAGCGGGGGGTTGAATGAGCAGTTCTTC | CAISTSGGLNEQFF
- | TRBJ2-1 | - | TRBV5-1 | TGCGCCAGCAGCCCGGGGGACACTAGGAATGAGCAGTTCTTC | CASSPGDTRNEQFF
- | TRBJ1-2 | - | TRBV5-4 | TGTGCCAGCAGCTTGGCGCAGGAGTATGGCTACACCTTC | CASSLAQEYGYTF
few | TRBJ2-3 | - | TRBV9 | TGTGCCAGCCAAGCGGTGTACCCCTCACCAGATACGCAGTATTTT | CASQAVYPSPDTQYF
few | TRBJ2-3 | TRBD2 | TRBV7-2 | TGTGCCAGCAGCGGAGGGACTAGCGGGGGGCGGACAGATACGCAGTATTTT | CASSGGTSGGRTDTQYF
- | TRBJ2-1 | TRBD2 | TRBV18 | TGTGCCAGCTCACCACCGCGCGGGGGGGCGAGAGAAGAGCAGTTCTTC | CASSPPRGGAREEQFF
few | TRBJ1-5 | TRBD1 | TRBV18 | TGTGCCAGCTCACAGCGACAGGGTAACTATCAGCCCCAGCATTTT | CASSQRQGNYQPQHF
few | TRBJ2-6 | - | TRBV25-1 | TGTGCCAGCAGTCGTAACTGGGACCGCTTCTCTGGGGCCAACGTCCTGACTTTC | CASSRNWDRFSGANVLTF
- | TRBJ1-2 | TRBD1 | TRBV30 | TGTGCCTGGGATCATGACAGGGGCGCTAACTATGGCTACACCTTC | CAWDHDRGANYGYTF
few | TRBJ2-7 | TRBD2 | TRBV6-6 | TGTGCCAGCAGTTACCAGGCGGGAGCCTACGAGCAGTACTTC | CASSYQAGAYEQYF
many | TRBJ2-7 | TRBD2 | TRBV28 | TGTGCCAGCAGTTCCCATAGCGGGAAGGTCGACGAGCAGTACTTC | CASSSHSGKVDEQYF
few | TRBJ1-1 | - | TRBV6-5 | TGTGCCAGCAGTACACCAGGGAGGGGGGGTAAAGCTTTCTTT | CASSTPGRGGKAFF
many | TRBJ2-1 | TRBD2 | TRBV9 | TGTGCCAGCAGCGAGGGACTAGCGGGGTGGTCTAATGAGCAGTTCTTC | CASSEGLAGWSNEQFF
- | TRBJ1-2 | - | TRBV10-1 | TGCGCCAGCAGTCATGGGGCGAGTGACTATGGCTACACCTTC | CASSHGASDYGYTF
once | TRBJ1-5 | - | TRBV2 | TGTGCCAGCAGCCAACATGACAGACAGCCCCAGCATTTT | CASSQHDRQPQHF
once | TRBJ1-2 | - | TRBV30 | TGTGCCTGGAGTGACCAGGGAGGGCAAGAATTC | CAWSDQGGQEF
- | TRBJ2-7 | TRBD2 | TRBV7-9 | TGTGCCAGCAGCTTAGCGGAGGGACTAGCGGGAGCCTACGAGCAGTACTTC | CASSLAEGLAGAYEQYF
- | TRBJ2-7 | - | TRBV27 | TGTGCCAGCAGTTTAAGGGGAAACGGGCACGAGCAGTACTTC | CASSLRGNGHEQYF
- | TRBJ2-1 | TRBD2 | TRBV25-1 | TGTGCCAGCAGTGAGGCGGGAGGGCACAATGAGCAGTTCTTC | CASSEAGGHNEQFF
- | TRBJ2-2 | - | TRBV9 | TGTGCCAGCAGCGAAACCAGGGTAGCCGGGGAGCTGTTTTTT | CASSETRVAGELFF
once | TRBJ1-1 | TRBD1 | TRBV5-1 | TGCGCCAGCAGCTTGACAGGGGGTGACACTGAAGCTTTCTTT | CASSLTGGDTEAFF
- | TRBJ1-6 | - | TRBV5-1 | TGCGCCAGCAGCTTGGAACAGGGAGTGGGATCACCCCTCCACTTT | CASSLEQGVGSPLHF
- | TRBJ2-1 | - | TRBV27 | TGTGCCAGCAGTTTACGATCGAGCTCCTACAATGAGCAGTTCTTC | CASSLRSSSYNEQFF
- | TRBJ2-3 | - | TRBV25-1 | TGTGCCAGCAGTGAACCCCAGGGCACAGATACGCAGTATTTT | CASSEPQGTDTQYF
- | TRBJ2-7 | - | TRBV20-1 | TGCAGTGCGGGACATACCTACGAGCAGTACTTC | CSAGHTYEQYF
few | TRBJ2-6 | - | TRBV29-1 | TGCAGCGCAAGGAGTTCTGGGGCCAACGTCCTGACTTTC | CSARSSGANVLTF
- | TRBJ2-5 | - | TRBV6-1 | TGTGCCAGCAGTGAAATGGGGGCTAGGGAGACCCAGTACTTC | CASSEMGARETQYF
few | TRBJ2-3 | TRBD2 | TRBV5-1 | TGCGCCAGCAGCCTTAGCGGGAGCCCAGATACGCAGTATTTT | CASSLSGSPDTQYF
- | TRBJ2-6 | - | TRBV6-6 | TGTGCCAGCATCCTGGACGTCTCTGGGGCCAACGTCCTGACTTTC | CASILDVSGANVLTF
- | TRBJ2-5 | TRBD1 | TRBV6-1 | TGTGCCAGCAGTGAAAGCCCGGACAGGTGGGGGACCCAGTACTTC | CASSESPDRWGTQYF
few | TRBJ2-3 | - | TRBV5-4 | TGTGCCAGCAGCCAGTATAAGACAGATACGCAGTATTTT | CASSQYKTDTQYF
- | TRBJ1-6 | - | TRBV15 | TGTGCCACCAGCAGAGATCGAGGGGGAGAGGGTAATTCACCCCTCCACTTT | CATSRDRGGEGNSPLHF